This T cell receptor beta chain was recorded in a study of long-term antiretroviral therapy in people with HIV. The ends were cut back, 5 bases at V and 0 bases at J, with 8 bases in the middle. Germline V lookup: CDR1 SEHNR, CDR2 FQNEAQ (reference sequence). The CDR3 extends over 13 amino acids. Version v3.0 of the immunoSEQ assay ran at survey level. Sequencing used immunoSEQ multiplex PCR; TCRdb keeps in-frame clones, though not all of them. This table has about 28,000 clones, roughly 95% appearing once. The sample consisted of unsorted PBMCs, taken roughly 6.3 years after starting antiretroviral therapy. The receptor's source is a man in his thirties or forties with HIV. The chain links TRBV7-9 to TRBJ2-7, with unresolved D. The CDR3 sequence is CASSPTSSYEQYF. CDR3 in DNA: TGTGCCAGCAGCCCGACCTCCTCCTACGAGCAGTACTTC.